Shown below are 20 T cell receptor beta chains from a single sample sequenced in a study of blood T cell repertoires in COVID-19. Measured with immunoSEQ multiplex PCR; TCRdb has only the in-frame clones, and not every one. The sample consists of about 260,000 clones, about 86% of them appearing once. Sequencing was performed on peripheral blood. The receptors were gathered from a man in his thirties or forties with active or convalescent COVID-19.

The V gene is TRBV4-1, the J gene TRBJ2-3; 7 bases line up with TRBD2. Germline CDR1 reads MGHRA; CDR2 reads YSYEKL. V lost 1 base, J lost 4 bases, and 5 bases stayed unmatched. The CDR3 has 15 residues. CDR3 nucleotide sequence: TGCGCCAGCAGCCAAGGTTGGGGGGGAGCAGATACGCAGTATTTT. Its translation is CASSQGWGGADTQYF.

The chain carries TRBV6-6 and TRBJ1-2; D is possibly TRBD1 (5 bases). CDR1 and CDR2 from the germline V gene are MNHNY and SVGAGI (reference sequence). CDR3 length equals 16 residues. Between the trimmed V and J ends, which lost 0 bases and 4 bases, there was a span of 15 bases. The CDR3 DNA sequence: TGTGCCAGCAGTTACTCGGGTCGGGGGATCAGCTATGGCTACACCTTC. Residues: CASSYSGRGISYGYTF.

This chain connects TRBV30 to TRBJ2-5, with D perhaps TRBD2 (7 bases). V shed 2 bases and J shed 2 bases, with 15 bases lying between them. CDR3 length: 15 residues. Germline-derived CDR1 and CDR2 are GTSNPN and SVGIG (reference sequence). In DNA form, the CDR3 reads TGTGCCTGGAGTATACGGGGGGCAGGACAAGAGACCCAGTACTTC. It specifies CAWSIRGAGQETQYF.

The sample holds a few counts of this clone. The DNA of the CDR3 is TGTGCCAGCAGTTACGGCGAGGAGCCCCAGCATTTT. Translation: CASSYGEEPQHF. The gene calls are TRBV6-6 and TRBJ1-5; D is unresolved. The CDR3 sequence is 12 residues long. The V gene lost 2 bases and the J gene lost 8 bases, with 7 bases spanning the gap. Per the germline V gene, CDR1 is MNHNY and CDR2 is SVGAGI (reference sequence).

This chain connects TRBV19 to TRBJ2-7, with 7 bases aligning to TRBD1. Germline V gene data show CDR1 as LNHDA and CDR2 as SQIVND (reference sequence). The CDR3 spans 16 residues. V lost 6 bases, J lost 3 bases, and 14 bases stayed unmatched. CDR3 sequence (DNA): TGTGCCAGTAGACAACGCTCCGGGACAGTCCGCTACGAGCAGTACTTC. Amino acid sequence: CASRQRSGTVRYEQYF.

The V and J genes are TRBV5-1 and TRBJ1-4; D is undetermined. Germline V gene data show CDR1 as SGHRS and CDR2 as YFSETQ. With 0 bases removed from V and 0 bases from J, the gap between germline ends came to 18 bases. CDR3 size: 19 residues. The CDR3 here is CASSLAAPGGTSTNEKLFF. The DNA for the CDR3 is TGCGCCAGCAGCTTGGCAGCTCCCGGCGGTACTTCAACTAATGAAAAACTGTTTTTT.

The rearrangement uses TRBV18 and TRBJ2-3; TRBD2 agrees at 7 bases. From germline, CDR1 is KGHSH and CDR2 LQKENI. There are 16 residues in the CDR3. V was clipped by 3 bases and J by 8 bases; unmatched bases: 14. In nucleotides, the CDR3 is TGTGCCAGCTCACCGCTGACTAGTCGGGGGAGGGGTACGCAGTATTTT. Translated: CASSPLTSRGRGTQYF.

The V call is TRBV5-4, the J call TRBJ2-3; TRBD2 aligns across 8 bases. Losses at the gene ends were 4 bases for V and 3 bases for J; bases not matched to a gene: 10. The CDR3 runs 16 residues. Germline CDR1 is SGHNT and CDR2 is YYREEE (reference sequence). The CDR3 DNA reads as TGTGCCAGCAGCCAACCTACTAGCGGCCGAACAGATACGCAGTATTTT. It translates to CASSQPTSGRTDTQYF.

The chain combines TRBV7-9 with TRBJ1-6; TRBD1 is a possible D gene (6 bases). This CDR3 contains 13 residues. Between the trimmed V and J ends, which lost 8 bases and 8 bases, there was a span of 13 bases. The germline V gene encodes CDR1 SEHNR and CDR2 FQNEAQ (reference sequence). The CDR3 nucleotides are TGTGCCAGCCAACAGGGAGGGGATTCACCCCTCCACTTT. The encoded protein is CASQQGGDSPLHF.

The gene calls are TRBV27 and TRBJ2-3, with TRBD2 matching 8 bases. The CDR3 contains 14 residues. Trimming took 7 bases from V and 7 from J; bases not matched to a gene: 10. CDR1 is MNHEY, CDR2 SMNVEV, per germline (reference sequence). In DNA, the CDR3 is TGTGCCAGCACCACGGGACTAGATTATAATACGCAGTATTTT. As protein: CASTTGLDYNTQYF.

The chain couples TRBV30 to TRBJ1-2; possibly TRBD1 for D (6 bases). The CDR3 spans 13 residues. Per the germline V gene, CDR1 is GTSNPN and CDR2 is SVGIG (reference sequence). V was clipped by 2 bases and J by 6 bases, with 13 bases between them. CDR3 residues: CAWSFGGGDGYTF. DNA for the CDR3: TGTGCCTGGAGTTTCGGAGGGGGGGATGGCTACACCTTC.

CDR3 in amino acids: CASSLGSGPADTQYF. The CDR3, as DNA: TGTGCCAGCAGCTTGGGTAGCGGGCCAGCAGATACGCAGTATTTT. This sequence joins TRBV5-6 and TRBJ2-3, with TRBD2 identical over 7 bases. This CDR3 region has 15 residues. V gave up 0 bases and J gave up 4 bases; unmatched junction bases: 5. Germline assignment: CDR1 SGHDT and CDR2 YYEEEE.

The CDR3 DNA sequence: TGTGCCAGTCGAATCTGGGGGGACAGAATAAACAATGAGCAGTTCTTC. Encoded protein: CASRIWGDRINNEQFF. The gene calls are TRBV5-4 and TRBJ2-1; the D gene is possibly TRBD1 (7 bases). The CDR3 is 16 residues long. Looked up from germline, CDR1 is SGHNT and CDR2 is YYREEE (reference sequence). Trimming took off 8 bases at V and 5 bases at J, with 23 bases between the two ends.

V is TRBV11-3 and J is TRBJ1-5; D perhaps matches TRBD1 (5 bases). Trimming pared 8 bases from V and 6 bases from J, leaving 14 bases between. The length of the CDR3 is 13 residues. Germline values: CDR1 SGHNT, CDR2 YENEEA. DNA of the CDR3: TGTGCCAGCGAGCAGGGATCGGGTCAGCCCCAGCATTTT. It specifies CASEQGSGQPQHF.

The chain recombines TRBV5-1 with TRBJ2-1; 9 nucleotides match TRBD2. CDR1 SGHRS and CDR2 YFSETQ come from the germline V gene. The V segment lost 4 bases and the J segment 4 bases; nucleotides outside the gene matches: 9. The CDR3 contains 16 residues. The CDR3 DNA sequence: TGCGCCAGCAGCCCGCGGGCTAGCGGGGAATACAATGAGCAGTTCTTC. This gives the protein CASSPRASGEYNEQFF.

V usage is TRBV13 and J usage is TRBJ2-5, with 7 positions matching TRBD2. Germline CDR1 is PRHDT and CDR2 is FYEKMQ (reference sequence). There are 15 residues in the CDR3. Trimming took 7 bases from V and 2 from J; bases not matched to a gene: 10. The CDR3 region is CASNSRGEGQETQYF. The DNA of the CDR3 is TGTGCCAGCAACTCCCGGGGGGAGGGTCAAGAGACCCAGTACTTC.

The gene calls are TRBV5-1 and TRBJ2-3; 11 nucleotides agree with TRBD1. The V and J ends lost 4 bases and 11 bases, in that order; junction bases with no gene match: 12. Germline CDR1 is SGHRS and CDR2 is YFSETQ. The CDR3 totals 15 residues. CDR3 DNA sequence: TGCGCCAGCAGCGATGGACGGACAGGGGGCGGCGTGCAGTATTTT. Its translation: CASSDGRTGGGVQYF.

V gene TRBV4-1 combines with J gene TRBJ2-3, with D possibly being TRBD2 (6 bases). Germline-derived CDR1 and CDR2 are MGHRA and YSYEKL. The CDR3 runs 15 residues. V lost 2 bases and J lost 2, with 11 bases in between. CDR3: CASSQTRGTTDTQYF. The CDR3, as DNA: TGCGCCAGCAGCCAAACGCGGGGCACCACAGATACGCAGTATTTT.

The chain links TRBV5-6 to TRBJ1-1; D remains unclear. This CDR3 has 14 amino acids. V was clipped by 0 bases and J by 3 bases, with 9 bases between them. The germline CDR1 and CDR2 sequences are SGHDT and YYEEEE. CDR3 region: CASSLALGYTEAFF. For the CDR3, the DNA is TGTGCCAGCAGCTTGGCTCTGGGCTACACTGAAGCTTTCTTT.

The gene calls are TRBV7-9 and TRBJ1-4; D is unclear. V lost 2 bases and J lost 7, with 11 bases in between. Germline V gene lookup returns CDR1 SEHNR and CDR2 FQNEAQ (reference sequence). The CDR3 is 14 amino acids. The CDR3 loop reads CASSLYGEAEKLFF. The CDR3 coding sequence is TGTGCCAGCAGCTTATATGGGGAGGCTGAAAAACTGTTTTTT.